Each of the 20 T cell receptor beta chains below was sequenced from the same sample in a study of Ad26.COV2.S vaccination and SARS-CoV-2 variants. Treatment in this sample: roughly 18 received Ad26.COV2.S at low or high dose, single or two shots; 5 received placebo; per-sample allocation not given. The samples were gathered on day 63 after the first injection of vaccine or placebo. Sequencing used immunoSEQ multiplex PCR; TCRdb keeps in-frame clones, though not all of them. The sample comprises about 680,000 clones, about 90% of which are singletons, and approximately 1.5% rests with the top ten. This sample comprised peripheral blood, obtained in a trial of Ad26.COV2.S vaccine versus placebo. The receptors come from a person between 18 and 59 years old who received the Ad26.COV2.S COVID-19 vaccine or a placebo.

On this clone: The same CDR3 arises from other DNA sequences in this sample as well. This chain joins TRBV6-5 and TRBJ2-2; D may match TRBD1 or TRBD2 (6 bases each). The CDR3 covers 14 residues. Germline loops: CDR1 MNHEY, CDR2 SVGAGI. V lost 4 bases and J lost 2, with 8 bases in between. The CDR3 reads CASSWGANTGELFF. The DNA for the CDR3 is TGTGCCAGCAGTTGGGGGGCAAACACCGGGGAGCTGTTTTTT.

The DNA of the CDR3 is TGTGCCAGCTACAGCCAGAGAGGTGGCTACACCTTC. Translated: CASYSQRGGYTF. V usage is TRBV25-1 and J usage is TRBJ1-2; D not certain. CDR1 and CDR2 (germline): MGHDK, SYGVNS. V was cut by 8 bases and J by 7 bases, with 14 bases left in between. There are 12 residues in the CDR3.

This clone was detected once. This chain uses TRBV7-9 with TRBJ2-3, with D perhaps TRBD1 or TRBD2 (6 bases each). Germline CDR1 SEHNR, CDR2 FQNEAQ (reference sequence). Trimming took off 2 bases at V and 4 bases at J, with 10 bases between the two ends. CDR3 length equals 14 residues. The DNA for the CDR3 is TGTGCCAGCAGCTTAACGGGGGCGTCAGATACGCAGTATTTT. Translation: CASSLTGASDTQYF.

The chain recombines TRBV6-5 with TRBJ2-3, with 8 bases matching TRBD2. Germline V gene sequence: CDR1 MNHEY, CDR2 SVGAGI. The V gene end was trimmed by 6 bases and the J gene end by 0 bases; junction bases not matched to a gene: 2. The CDR3 runs to 14 residues. For the CDR3, the DNA is TGTGCCAGCAGCTGGACTAGCAGCACAGATACGCAGTATTTT. It specifies CASSWTSSTDTQYF.

The V call is TRBV18, the J call TRBJ1-2; 8 nucleotides line up with TRBD1. Trimming took 2 bases from V and 7 from J; bases not matched to a gene: 6. The germline V gene has CDR1 KGHSH and CDR2 LQKENI. The CDR3 runs 14 residues. The CDR3: CASSPMAGGLGYTF. CDR3 in DNA: TGTGCCAGCTCACCAATGGCAGGGGGCCTTGGCTACACCTTC.

The chain uses TRBV30 and TRBJ1-1; a possible D gene is TRBD1 (5 bases). The V gene's germline CDR1 is GTSNPN and CDR2 SVGIG (reference sequence). This CDR3 spans 12 amino acids. V was trimmed by 1 base and J by 3 bases, leaving 6 bases between them. The CDR3, as DNA: TGTGCCTGGAGTGCCAGGGACACTGAAGCTTTCTTT. This encodes CAWSARDTEAFF.

This chain links TRBV3-1 (or the pseudogene TRBV3-2) with TRBJ1-2; D is unclear. CDR1 and CDR2 from the germline V gene are LGHDT and YNNKEL (reference sequence). This CDR3 contains 15 residues. Trimming shortened V by 0 bases and J by 4 bases, and 12 bases separated the two germline ends. CDR3 loop: CASSQEVGTPYGYTF. CDR3 in DNA: TGTGCCAGCAGCCAAGAGGTCGGTACACCCTATGGCTACACCTTC.

The rearrangement joins TRBV4-3 to TRBJ1-1, with D possibly matching TRBD1 (5 bases). CDR1 LGHNA and CDR2 YSLEER come from the germline V gene. CDR3 size: 16 residues. Trimming took off 3 bases at V and 0 bases at J, with 14 bases between the two ends. CDR3 residues: CASSHGTESMNTEAFF. The CDR3 DNA sequence: TGCGCCAGCAGCCATGGGACCGAGAGCATGAACACTGAAGCTTTCTTT.

The chain employs TRBV29-1 and TRBJ1-2; the D gene is possibly TRBD1 (5 bases). This CDR3 comprises 12 residues. Between the trimmed V and J ends, which lost 4 bases and 5 bases, there was a span of 11 bases. CDR1 and CDR2 from the germline V gene are SQVTM and ANQGSEA. This chain's CDR3 is CSVGGLIYGYTF. The CDR3 nucleotides read TGCAGCGTTGGGGGGTTAATTTATGGCTACACCTTC.

The V gene is TRBV11-2, the J gene TRBJ1-2; 7 bases match TRBD1. The V gene's germline CDR1 is SGHAT and CDR2 FQNNGV. After removal of 5 bases from V and 4 bases from J, the junction contained 10 bases not matched to a gene. The CDR3 is 15 amino acids. The CDR3 reads CASSPRQGNIYGYTF. The DNA for the CDR3 is TGTGCCAGCAGCCCCCGACAGGGAAACATCTATGGCTACACCTTC.

This clone was seen once. This chain links TRBV6-6 with TRBJ2-3, with D perhaps TRBD1 (6 bases). V was pared by 8 bases and J by 0 bases, with 18 bases between. Germline V lookup: CDR1 MNHNY, CDR2 SVGAGI (reference sequence). CDR3 length equals 16 residues. CDR3 bases: TGTGCCAGCGGGGACACCCGTCAACTGAGCACAGATACGCAGTATTTT. Translated, it gives CASGDTRQLSTDTQYF.

V usage is TRBV7-8 and J usage is TRBJ2-5, with 7 bases aligning to TRBD1. CDR3 size: 14 residues. The junction had 3 bases not matched to a gene; V was cut back by 3 bases and J by 2 bases. CDR1 and CDR2 from the germline V gene are SGHVS and FQNEAQ. CDR3 in amino acids: CASSFGTDQETQYF. In nucleotides, the CDR3 is TGTGCCAGCAGCTTTGGGACAGATCAAGAGACCCAGTACTTC.

The chain uses TRBV30 and TRBJ1-6; D call uncertain. CDR1 and CDR2 from the germline V gene are GTSNPN and SVGIG (reference sequence). The CDR3 length is 14 residues. V gave up 1 base and J gave up 9 bases, with 13 bases separating them. CDR3 loop: CAWSGRPGSSPLHF. CDR3 sequence (DNA): TGTGCCTGGAGTGGACGGCCCGGGAGTTCACCCCTCCACTTT.

V usage is TRBV7-2 and J usage is TRBJ2-7, with a possible D match to TRBD1 (6 bases). Trimming left V 1 base short and J 3 bases short, with 13 bases between. Germline V lookup: CDR1 SGHTA, CDR2 FQGNSA. There are 15 residues in the CDR3. DNA for the CDR3: TGTGCCAGCAGCTTAGTGGGGTGGGGGCTCTACGAGCAGTACTTC. This encodes CASSLVGWGLYEQYF.

The chain carries TRBV18 and TRBJ2-7; TRBD2 agrees at 14 bases. The ends lost 6 bases at V and 7 bases at J; junction bases unmatched: 8. Per the germline V gene, CDR1 is KGHSH and CDR2 is LQKENI. CDR3 length equals 15 residues. The CDR3 sequence: CASSGTSGSLWEQYF. In DNA form, the CDR3 reads TGTGCCAGCTCGGGGACTAGCGGGAGTCTGTGGGAGCAGTACTTC.

This clone was recorded many times. This chain's CDR3 is CASRSRGLNTGELFF. CDR3 DNA sequence: TGTGCCAGCAGGAGTCGGGGCCTGAACACCGGGGAGCTGTTTTTT. V and J are TRBV6-6 and TRBJ2-2, with D perhaps given as TRBD1 or TRBD2 (5 bases each). V was cut by 6 bases and J by 1 base, with 12 bases left in between. The CDR3 is made up of 15 amino acids. Germline V gene sequence: CDR1 MNHNY, CDR2 SVGAGI (reference sequence).

The chain carries TRBV25-1 and TRBJ1-5, with a tentative D call TRBD1 (6 bases). V lost 6 bases and J 5 bases, leaving 11 bases between the germline ends. This CDR3 has 13 residues. Germline V lookup: CDR1 MGHDK, CDR2 SYGVNS. Written as DNA, the CDR3 is TGTGCCAGCAGACAGGGTTGTCATCAGCCCCAGCATTTT. Translated: CASRQGCHQPQHF.

The CDR3 protein is CASKGFGTSGSYEQFF. CDR3 in DNA: TGTGCCAGCAAGGGGTTCGGGACTAGCGGGAGTTATGAGCAGTTCTTC. The chain couples TRBV2 to TRBJ2-1, with 14 bases fitting TRBD2. This CDR3 region has 16 residues. CDR1 and CDR2 from the germline V gene are SNHLY and FYNNEI. With 7 bases clipped from V and 8 bases from J, the junction kept 10 bases outside the gene matches.

The chain carries TRBV30 and TRBJ2-1, with 7 positions matching TRBD1. CDR1 is GTSNPN, CDR2 SVGIG, per germline (reference sequence). The CDR3 has 15 residues. Unmatched junction bases numbered 3, after V lost 0 bases and J lost 1 base. CDR3 in amino acids: CAWSVGRGSYNEQFF. CDR3 bases: TGTGCCTGGAGTGTTGGCAGGGGGTCCTACAATGAGCAGTTCTTC.

The chain links TRBV19 to TRBJ2-1; TRBD2 might be the D (5 bases). CDR3 length: 16 residues. From germline, CDR1 is LNHDA and CDR2 SQIVND (reference sequence). Trimming removed 3 bases from V and 0 bases from J, with 12 bases in between. The DNA for the CDR3 is TGTGCCAGTAGTATGGTTGGACTGCGCTCCTACAATGAGCAGTTCTTC. Translated, it gives CASSMVGLRSYNEQFF.